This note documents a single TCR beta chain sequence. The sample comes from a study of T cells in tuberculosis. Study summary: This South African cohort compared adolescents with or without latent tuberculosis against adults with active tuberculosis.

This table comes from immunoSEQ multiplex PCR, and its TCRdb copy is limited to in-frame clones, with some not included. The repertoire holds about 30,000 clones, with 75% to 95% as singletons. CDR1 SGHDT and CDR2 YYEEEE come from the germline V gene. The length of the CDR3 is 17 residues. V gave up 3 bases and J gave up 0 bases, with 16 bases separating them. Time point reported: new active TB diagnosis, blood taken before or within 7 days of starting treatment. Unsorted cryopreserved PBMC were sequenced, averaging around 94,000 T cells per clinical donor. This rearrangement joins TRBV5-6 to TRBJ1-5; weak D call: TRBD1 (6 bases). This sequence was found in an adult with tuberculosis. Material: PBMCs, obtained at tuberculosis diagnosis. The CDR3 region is CASSYFRTGTSNQPQHF. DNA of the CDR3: TGTGCCAGCAGCTACTTTCGAACAGGGACTAGCAATCAGCCCCAGCATTTT. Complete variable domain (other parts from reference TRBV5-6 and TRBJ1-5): DAGVTQSPTHLIKTRGQQVTLRCSPKSGHDTVSWYQQALGQGPQFIFQYYEEEERQRGNFPDRFSGHQFPNYSSELNVNALLLGDSALYLCASSYFRTGTSNQPQHFGDGTRLSIL.